This T cell receptor (beta chain) was identified during a study of blood T cells in healthy people across ages. Overall study findings and caveats: Estimates of diversity drawn from one million T cells were considered underestimates.

Together with a sample-barcoded 5' primer, a J-beta primer mix was included in a second PCR lasting about 7 to 12 cycles. Through a template-switch adaptor with 12 random nucleotides, each cDNA molecule received a tag. TCRdb independently ran MiXCR on the 5' RACE reads; one entry per CDR3 protein. This sample has some 1.4 million distinct CDR3 sequences, with around 42% found just once. Trimming at V came to 5 bases and at J to 0 bases, leaving 1 base not matched to a gene. The germline gives CDR1 ENHRY, CDR2 SYGVKD. The CDR3 covers 16 residues. This clonotype turned up a few times. Antigen: not known.

The chain couples TRBV10-3 to TRBJ2-1; 13 positions agree with TRBD2. The specimen was blood. This TCR was recovered from a woman aged 18-29 years in good health. The CDR3 DNA reads as TGTGCCATCAGTCGGACTAGCGGGAGCTCCTACAATGAGCAGTTCTTC. Translation: CAISRTSGSSYNEQFF.